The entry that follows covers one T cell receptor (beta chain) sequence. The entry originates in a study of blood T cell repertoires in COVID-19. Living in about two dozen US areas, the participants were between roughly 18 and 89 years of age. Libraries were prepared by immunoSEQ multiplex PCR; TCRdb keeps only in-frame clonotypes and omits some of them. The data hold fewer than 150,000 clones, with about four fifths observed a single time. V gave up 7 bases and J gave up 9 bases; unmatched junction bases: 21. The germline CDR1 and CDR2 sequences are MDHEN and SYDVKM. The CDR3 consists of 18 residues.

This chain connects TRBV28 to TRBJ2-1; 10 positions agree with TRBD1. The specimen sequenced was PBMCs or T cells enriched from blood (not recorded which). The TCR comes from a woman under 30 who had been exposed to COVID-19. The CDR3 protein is CASTPAGPGTGEFGEQFF. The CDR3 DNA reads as TGTGCCAGCACCCCAGCCGGCCCAGGGACAGGGGAATTCGGTGAGCAGTTCTTC. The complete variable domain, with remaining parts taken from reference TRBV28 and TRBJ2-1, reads DVKVTQSSRYLVKRTGEKVFLECVQDMDHENMFWYRQDPGLGLRLIYFSYDVKMKEKGDIPEGYSVSREKKERFSLILESASTNQTSMYLCASTPAGPGTGEFGEQFFGPGTRLTVL.